These 2 T cell receptor beta chains were sequenced from one sample in a study of Ad26.COV2.S vaccination and SARS-CoV-2 variants. Treatment meaning: around 19 received Ad26.COV2.S at low or high dose, single or two shots; 5 received placebo; per-sample allocation not given. Samples were taken on day 63 after the first vaccine or placebo injection. Only in-frame clones appear in the TCRdb table, and some are missing; sequencing was by immunoSEQ multiplex PCR. In the table there are a few hundred thousand clones, about 90% of which are singletons. Sequences were derived from peripheral blood, sampled in a trial of Ad26.COV2.S vaccine versus placebo. The receptors come from a person aged 18 to 59 who received the Ad26.COV2.S COVID-19 vaccine or a placebo.

This clone turned up a few times. The chain is built from TRBV3-1 (or the pseudogene TRBV3-2) and TRBJ1-5, with unresolved D. The CDR3 is made up of 14 amino acids. Germline CDR1 reads LGHDT; CDR2 reads YNNKEL (reference sequence). The V gene lost 0 bases and the J gene lost 6 bases, with 9 bases spanning the gap. CDR3 DNA sequence: TGTGCCAGCAGCCAAGATGGGGTCATTCAGCCCCAGCATTTT. Protein sequence: CASSQDGVIQPQHF.

The chain employs TRBV28 and TRBJ2-3, with TRBD2 matching over 9 bases. CDR1 is MDHEN and CDR2 is SYDVKM in the germline V gene. After removal of 5 bases from V and 5 bases from J, the junction contained 8 bases not matched to a gene. CDR3 length: 15 amino acids. CDR3: CASSLIAGAGDTQYF. The CDR3 DNA sequence: TGTGCCAGCAGTCTGATAGCGGGGGCAGGAGATACGCAGTATTTT. Looking up the rest from reference TRBV28 and TRBJ2-3 gives the full variable domain: DVKVTQSSRYLVKRTGEKVFLECVQDMDHENMFWYRQDPGLGLRLIYFSYDVKMKEKGDIPEGYSVSREKKERFSLILESASTNQTSMYLCASSLIAGAGDTQYFGPGTRLTVL.